This T cell receptor (beta chain) was identified in a study of T cell changes during pregnancy in multiple sclerosis. Profiling relied on immunoSEQ multiplex PCR, and the TCRdb table lists in-frame clones only, not all of them. The sample includes 40,000 to 60,000 clones, 80% to 95% of them seen just once. Germline assignment: CDR1 SGHVS and CDR2 FNYEAQ. V was pared by 5 bases and J by 5 bases, with 8 bases of the junction left unmatched. The CDR3 consists of 14 residues. This clone came up once. The receptor was isolated from a female donor with multiple sclerosis, enrolled in a pregnancy study. This sample comprised CD4+ T cells from peripheral blood mononuclear cells, obtained in the third trimester of pregnancy. The chain recombines TRBV7-6 with TRBJ2-7; 8 bases map to TRBD1. In DNA, the CDR3 is TGTGCCAGCAGCACCCGACAGGGGAAGGACGAGCAGTACTTC. Encoded protein: CASSTRQGKDEQYF.